The 22 T cell receptor beta chains given below trace back to one sample, sequenced in a study of T cells in localized non-small cell lung cancer. The assay was immunoSEQ multiplex PCR, and TCRdb's table has in-frame clones only and misses some. The repertoire holds some 1,300 clones, around 18% seen once, with approximately 17% in the top ten. Source: lung tumor tissue, taken before any cancer treatment. All receptors derive from a female donor older than 55 with stage I squamous cell lung carcinoma.

V gene TRBV5-1 combines with J gene TRBJ1-1, with D possibly TRBD1 on 5 matching bases. The germline V gene encodes CDR1 SGHRS and CDR2 YFSETQ. The V end was cut by 0 bases, the J end by 0 bases, with 9 bases between. This CDR3 has 15 residues. CDR3 DNA: TGCGCCAGCAGCTTGGTTTCAGGGTTGAACACTGAAGCTTTCTTT. Amino acids: CASSLVSGLNTEAFF. Drawing the rest from reference TRBV5-1 and TRBJ1-1, the complete variable domain is KAGVTQTPRYLIKTRGQQVTLSCSPISGHRSVSWYQQTPGQGLQFLFEYFSETQRNKGNFPGRFSGRQFSNSRSEMNVSTLELGDSALYLCASSLVSGLNTEAFFGQGTRLTVV.

The chain uses TRBV15 and TRBJ1-3; D not certain. Germline V lookup: CDR1 LNHNV, CDR2 YYDKDF (reference sequence). The V end was cut by 1 base, the J end by 0 bases, with 16 bases between. CDR3 length: 18 residues. The CDR3 is CATSRASPGPSSGNTIYF. The CDR3 region has the DNA TGTGCCACCAGCAGAGCCAGCCCGGGCCCCAGCTCTGGAAACACCATATATTTT.

The rearrangement joins TRBV6-8 to TRBJ2-1, with D tentatively TRBD1 or TRBD2 (6 bases each). Trimming took 5 bases from V and 13 from J, leaving 15 bases between them. In germline, CDR1 is MNHGY, CDR2 SAAAGT. CDR3 length: 12 amino acids. The CDR3 nucleotides are TGTGCCAGCAGTCTTTTAGGGGGAGGACAGTTCTTC. Its protein is CASSLLGGGQFF.

This clone qualifies as large (0.1 to 1%). The J gene is TRBJ2-7, the V gene TRBV11-3; TRBD2 matches 16 bases. Germline loops: CDR1 SGHNT, CDR2 YENEEA. V was clipped by 5 bases and J by 0 bases; unmatched bases: 7. This CDR3 region has 18 residues. The CDR3 spells CASSPGTSGRAPSYEQYF. The CDR3 DNA is TGTGCCAGCAGCCCCGGGACTAGCGGGAGGGCCCCCTCCTACGAGCAGTACTTC.

CDR3 DNA sequence: TGTGCCAGCAGCTTAAGGGGGGGGACAGGGACTTCAAACACCATATATTTT. Its translation is CASSLRGGTGTSNTIYF. The rearrangement links TRBV11-3 to TRBJ1-3; 9 bases are a match to TRBD1. Germline V lookup: CDR1 SGHNT, CDR2 YENEEA. The CDR3 runs 17 residues. J was trimmed by 6 bases and V by 2 bases; bases with no gene match: 11.

DNA for the CDR3: TGTGCCTGCGCATTAGGTCTCTCCTACGAGCAGTACTTC. This gives the protein CACALGLSYEQYF. V and J are TRBV19 and TRBJ2-7; D remains unclear. Per the germline V gene, CDR1 is LNHDA and CDR2 is SQIVND (reference sequence). This CDR3 is 13 amino acids long. Trimming shortened V by 11 bases and J by 0 bases, and 14 bases separated the two germline ends. The full variable domain, completed using reference TRBV19 and TRBJ2-7, is DGGITQSPKYLFRKEGQNVTLSCEQNLNHDAMYWYRQDPGQGLRLIYYSQIVNDFQKGDIAEGYSVSREKKESFPLTVTSAQKNPTAFYLCACALGLSYEQYFGPGTRLTVT.

This clone turned up a few times. The chain couples TRBV6-8 to TRBJ1-4, with 9 bases that match TRBD1. There are 16 residues in the CDR3. Unmatched junction bases numbered 11, after V lost 5 bases and J lost 7 bases. The germline CDR1 and CDR2 sequences are MNHGY and SAAAGT. CDR3 sequence: CASSGRTGEVSEKLFF. For the CDR3, the DNA is TGTGCCAGCAGTGGCAGGACAGGGGAAGTGAGTGAAAAACTGTTTTTT.

V gene TRBV25-1 combines with J gene TRBJ2-1, with 7 bases lining up with TRBD2. V shed 4 bases, J shed 7 bases, and the junction held 16 bases outside the gene matches. This CDR3 region has 17 residues. Germline assignment: CDR1 MGHDK and CDR2 SYGVNS. Here the CDR3 DNA reads TGTGCCAGCAGTGTCGGAGGGCGGGAGCTAACGGGGAATGAGCAGTTCTTC. It encodes CASSVGGRELTGNEQFF. The complete variable domain, with remaining parts taken from reference TRBV25-1 and TRBJ2-1, reads EADIYQTPRYLVIGTGKKITLECSQTMGHDKMYWYQQDPGMELHLIHYSYGVNSTEKGDLSSESTVSRIRTEHFPLTLESARPSHTSQYLCASSVGGRELTGNEQFFGPGTRLTVL.

Judged by abundance, this clone is medium-sized. The rearrangement uses TRBV6-8 and TRBJ2-4; D is perhaps TRBD1 or TRBD2 (5 bases each). This CDR3 is built from 18 residues. The V gene lost 6 bases and the J gene lost 1 base, with 22 bases spanning the gap. Looked up from germline, CDR1 is MNHGY and CDR2 is SAAAGT. The CDR3 loop is CASSSGTPPGRAKNIQYF. CDR3 nucleotides: TGTGCCAGCAGCTCCGGGACCCCACCTGGGCGGGCCAAAAACATTCAGTACTTC.

The CDR3 DNA reads as TGTGCCAGCAGCTCTTCCCGATACAATGAGCAGTTCTTC. It yields the protein CASSSSRYNEQFF. The genes are TRBV7-1 and TRBJ2-1; D call uncertain. TRBV7-1 is an ORF for which the function is uncertain. The V and J ends lost 3 bases and 4 bases respectively, with 7 bases between them. This CDR3 contains 13 residues.

The chain joins TRBV18 to TRBJ2-5; perhaps TRBD1 as D (5 bases). The CDR3 length is 12 residues. V was cut by 3 bases and J by 5 bases, with 7 bases left in between. Germline-derived CDR1 and CDR2 are KGHSH and LQKENI. CDR3 in amino acids: CASSPGRETQYF. The CDR3 DNA sequence: TGTGCCAGCTCACCGGGGCGGGAGACCCAGTACTTC.

This clone was counted between two and nine times. The CDR3, as DNA: TGTGCCAGCAGTTACGAGAGCTCCTACAATGAGCAGTTCTTC. Encoded protein: CASSYESSYNEQFF. The rearrangement links TRBV6-8 to TRBJ2-1; the D is unclear. The germline gives CDR1 MNHGY, CDR2 SAAAGT. The CDR3 is made up of 14 amino acids. The V and J ends lost 2 bases and 0 bases respectively, with 5 bases between them.

This chain uses TRBV28 with TRBJ2-5; D ambiguous. Looked up from germline, CDR1 is MDHEN and CDR2 is SYDVKM. The CDR3 is made up of 13 amino acids. V was shortened by 4 bases and J by 2 bases, with 8 bases between the two germline ends. For the CDR3, the DNA is TGTGCCAGCAGTTCTCCTAGACAAGAGACCCAGTACTTC. Translating gives CASSSPRQETQYF.

The chain recombines TRBV19 with TRBJ2-1; D is uncertain. The CDR3 extends over 17 amino acids. Germline V gene data show CDR1 as LNHDA and CDR2 as SQIVND (reference sequence). With 0 bases removed from V and 3 bases from J, the gap between germline ends came to 15 bases. The CDR3 is CASSIDRASIVYNEQFF. Here the CDR3 DNA reads TGTGCCAGTAGTATAGATCGTGCCTCAATTGTCTACAATGAGCAGTTCTTC.

The chain carries TRBV10-2 and TRBJ1-5; maybe TRBD1 (6 bases). The length of the CDR3 is 18 residues. Germline CDR1 WSHSY, CDR2 SAAADI. The V end was cut by 0 bases, the J end by 0 bases, with 15 bases between. The CDR3 loop reads CASSESAPGDHSNQPQHF. The DNA for the CDR3 is TGCGCCAGCAGTGAGTCAGCCCCAGGGGATCATAGCAATCAGCCCCAGCATTTT.

The genes are TRBV28 and TRBJ2-4, with D possibly being TRBD2 (6 bases). Trimming removed 5 bases from V and 2 bases from J, with 10 bases in between. Germline CDR1 is MDHEN and CDR2 is SYDVKM. The CDR3 has 14 amino acids. The CDR3 reads CASSGAGSKNIQYF. For the CDR3, the DNA is TGTGCCAGCAGTGGCGCGGGGTCCAAAAACATTCAGTACTTC.

This clone was picked up a small number of times. The genes are TRBV11-3 and TRBJ2-5; 7 nucleotides agree with TRBD1. The length of the CDR3 is 15 residues. Unmatched junction bases numbered 11, after V lost 8 bases and J lost 2 bases. The germline V gene has CDR1 SGHNT and CDR2 YENEEA. The CDR3 DNA follows: TGTGCCAGCGGGCTCCAGAACAGGGGTCAAGAGACCCAGTACTTC. It codes for CASGLQNRGQETQYF.

This clone showed up just a few times. This CDR3 reads CASRSGQGNTEAFF. For the CDR3, the DNA is TGTGCCAGCAGGTCCGGACAGGGGAACACTGAAGCTTTCTTT. The chain combines TRBV11-3 with TRBJ1-1; 8 nucleotides line up with TRBD1. V lost 6 bases and J lost 1; bases outside the gene matches: 4. The CDR3 spans 14 residues. Germline values: CDR1 SGHNT, CDR2 YENEEA.

In its sample, this clone was seen a few times. The CDR3 coding sequence is TGTGCCAGCAGCCCCGGCGGGGGAGCTCATACCGGGGAGCTGTTTTTT. Translation gives CASSPGGGAHTGELFF. This chain joins TRBV11-3 and TRBJ2-2; the match to TRBD2 covers 7 bases. This CDR3 has 16 residues. V was pared by 5 bases and J by 5 bases, with 11 bases of the junction left unmatched. CDR1 and CDR2 (germline): SGHNT, YENEEA.

The genes are TRBV10-2 and TRBJ1-4, with 10 nucleotides matching TRBD1. The CDR3 has 14 residues. Germline CDR1 is WSHSY and CDR2 is SAAADI. V was clipped by 6 bases and J by 6 bases; unmatched bases: 4. DNA for the CDR3: TGCGCCAGCAGGGGGACAGGGGAGGATGAAAAACTGTTTTTT. Translation gives CASRGTGEDEKLFF.

In its sample, this clone was seen a few times. The chain has TRBV9 and TRBJ2-6; D possibly corresponds to TRBD2 (6 bases). The CDR3 consists of 17 residues. The germline V gene has CDR1 SGDLS and CDR2 YYNGEE. V was pared by 0 bases and J by 1 base, with 11 bases between. The CDR3 is CASSVAAGGSGANVLTF. The CDR3 bases are TGTGCCAGCAGCGTAGCGGCAGGAGGGTCTGGGGCCAACGTCCTGACTTTC.

This sequence joins TRBV28 and TRBJ2-7; D unresolved. CDR3 size: 14 residues. The ends were cut back, 6 bases at V and 4 bases at J, with 16 bases in the middle. Germline V CDR1 and CDR2: MDHEN, SYDVKM. The CDR3 is CASRDLASIYEQYF. The CDR3, as DNA: TGTGCCAGCAGGGACCTCGCGTCGATTTACGAGCAGTACTTC.